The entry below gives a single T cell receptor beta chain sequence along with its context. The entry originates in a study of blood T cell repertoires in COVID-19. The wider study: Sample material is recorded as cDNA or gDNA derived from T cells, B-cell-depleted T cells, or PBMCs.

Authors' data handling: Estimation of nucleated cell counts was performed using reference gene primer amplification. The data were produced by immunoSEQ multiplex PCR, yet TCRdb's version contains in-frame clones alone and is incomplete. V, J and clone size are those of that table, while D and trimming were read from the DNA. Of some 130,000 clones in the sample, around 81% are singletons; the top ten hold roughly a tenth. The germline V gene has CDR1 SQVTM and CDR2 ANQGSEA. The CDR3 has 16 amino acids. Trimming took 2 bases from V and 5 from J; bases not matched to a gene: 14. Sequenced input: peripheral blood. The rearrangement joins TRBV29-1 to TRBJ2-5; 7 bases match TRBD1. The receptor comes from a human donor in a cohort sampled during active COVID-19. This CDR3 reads CSVERPLDRVAETQYF. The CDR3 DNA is TGCAGCGTTGAACGCCCCCTCGACAGGGTGGCGGAGACCCAGTACTTC.